This T cell receptor beta chain was obtained from a study of cytomegalovirus exposure and HLA in healthy donors. Germline CDR1 reads SGDLS; CDR2 reads YYNGEE. The CDR3 has 17 amino acids. Germline trimming cut 3 bases from V and 1 base from J; bases unmatched to any gene: 10. With 60 Vbeta and 13 Jbeta primers, the PCR was carried out. Repertoires were generated with immunoSEQ multiplex PCR, while TCRdb's copy carries only in-frame clones and drops some. In the table there are about 120,000 clones, over 8.5% of which are singletons. This clonotype originated in a woman between 40 and 55 years old in good health and CMV-seropositive. The chain combines TRBV9 with TRBJ1-2; 9 nucleotides align to TRBD1. Material: PBMCs. The CDR3 nucleotides are TGTGCCAGCAGCGGGAGTTCCGGGACAGGGTTTAACTATGGCTACACCTTC. Its translation is CASSGSSGTGFNYGYTF.